This TCR beta chain emerged from a study of technical replicates of blood from a few donors. Trimming removed 7 bases from V and 3 bases from J; junction bases left unmatched: 5. CDR3 length: 15 amino acids. Germline CDR1 and CDR2: MGHRA and YSYEKL. This table comes from immunoSEQ multiplex PCR, and its TCRdb copy is limited to in-frame clones, with some not included. Of 90,000 to 100,000 clones listed, less than 96% are singletons. Sample: T cells isolated from PBMCs. The clonotype originates from a human donor in good health. V and J are TRBV4-1 and TRBJ2-6; the match to TRBD1 covers 8 bases. The CDR3 coding sequence is TGCGCCAGCATGGACAGGGCATATGGGGCCAACGTCCTGACTTTC. It yields the protein CASMDRAYGANVLTF.